The T cell receptor beta chain under discussion was sequenced for a study of blood T cell repertoires in COVID-19. As handled by the study authors: Using reference gene primer amplification, nucleated cell counts were estimated. TCRdb keeps only in-frame clones here, not all; method: immunoSEQ multiplex PCR. V and J calls and clone size are those listed in that table; D and trimming were worked out from the DNA. The sample has fewer than 250,000 clones, 70% to 90% seen once. CDR1 SGHVT and CDR2 SQSDAQ come from the germline V gene. Trimming pared 11 bases from V and 1 base from J, leaving 23 bases between. This CDR3 is built from 16 residues.

This TCR was recovered from a woman between 35 and 50 years old in a cohort exposed to, infected with or recovered from COVID-19 (not recorded which). This chain uses TRBV7-4 with TRBJ1-1; D call uncertain. The sequencing input was PBMCs or T cells enriched from blood (not recorded which). The CDR3 sequence: CAPPPTTLYSNTEAFF. The CDR3, as DNA: TGTGCCCCGCCTCCGACGACACTCTACTCGAACACTGAAGCTTTCTTT.